This entry features one TCR beta chain sequence. The data were taken from a study of blood T cell repertoires in COVID-19. Overall study: Samples taken during acute and convalescent COVID-19 were collected in the United States, Italy and Spain. From T cells, B-cell-depleted T cells, or PBMCs came the material, which was cDNA or gDNA.

The CDR3 is 13 residues long. Trimming stripped 2 bases from V and 4 bases from J, with 9 bases between. Germline assignment: CDR1 SGHRS and CDR2 YFSETQ. Original methodology: Counts of nucleated cells, estimated from reference gene primer amplification, were obtained. The assay was immunoSEQ multiplex PCR, and TCRdb's table has in-frame clones only and misses some. V and J calls and clone size are given by that table; D and trimming were obtained from the DNA. This table has about 40,000 clones, 75% to 95% appearing once. This TCR derives from an elderly woman with acute or convalescent COVID-19. The source material was peripheral blood. The chain has TRBV5-1 and TRBJ1-1; D unclear. CDR3 sequence (DNA): TGCGCCAGCAGCTTCTCGGAGGCCACTGAAGCTTTCTTT. It codes for CASSFSEATEAFF.